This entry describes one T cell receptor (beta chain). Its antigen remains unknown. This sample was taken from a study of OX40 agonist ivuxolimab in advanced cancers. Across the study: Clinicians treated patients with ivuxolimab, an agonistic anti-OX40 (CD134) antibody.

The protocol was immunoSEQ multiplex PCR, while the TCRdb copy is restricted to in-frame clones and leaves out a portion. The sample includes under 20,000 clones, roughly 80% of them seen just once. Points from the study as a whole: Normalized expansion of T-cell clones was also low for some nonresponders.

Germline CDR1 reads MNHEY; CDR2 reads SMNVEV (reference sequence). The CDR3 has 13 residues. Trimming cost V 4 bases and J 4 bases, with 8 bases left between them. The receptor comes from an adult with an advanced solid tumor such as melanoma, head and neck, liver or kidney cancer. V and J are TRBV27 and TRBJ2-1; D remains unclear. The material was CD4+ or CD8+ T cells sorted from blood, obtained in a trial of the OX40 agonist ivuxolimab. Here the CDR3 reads CASSYGVYNEQFF. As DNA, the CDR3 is TGTGCCAGCAGTTATGGAGTTTACAATGAGCAGTTCTTC.